This passage covers 24 T cell receptor beta chains from one sample sequenced in a study of blood T cells in healthy people across ages (dated by TCRdb to 2014 to 2015). Library preparation used 5' RACE. The instrument given in TCRdb is Illumina HiSeq 2500. A second PCR of about 7 to 12 cycles was run with a J-beta primer mix and a sample-barcoded 5' primer. TCRdb reworked the public reads: Q25 trimming with fastp, MiXCR clone assembly, productive beta chains retained. CDR3 protein duplicates are merged, each entry listing the most common genes and DNA. This sample comprises hundreds of thousands of distinct CDR3 sequences, about 34% of them detected only once. Around 13% of the sample goes to the ten largest clones. Sequencing was done on a sample of blood. Source of these receptors: a man aged 18 to 29 in good health.

The chain employs TRBV7-9 and TRBJ1-1, with 7 bases matching TRBD1. CDR1 and CDR2 (germline): SEHNR, FQNEAQ (reference sequence). This CDR3 comprises 13 residues. After removal of 11 bases from V and 0 bases from J, the junction contained 6 bases not matched to a gene. DNA of the CDR3: TGTGCCGGGGTGGGACAGTTGAACACTGAAGCTTTCTTT. This gives the protein CAGVGQLNTEAFF.

The chain has TRBV6-1 and TRBJ1-4; possible D gene TRBD1, 5 bases. The CDR3 totals 15 residues. The V end lost 7 bases, the J end lost 0 bases, and 12 bases lay between the germline ends. Germline assignment: CDR1 MNHNS and CDR2 SASEGT. This chain's CDR3 is CASMLRGATNEKLFF. CDR3 nucleotide sequence: TGTGCCAGCATGTTGCGGGGGGCAACTAATGAAAAACTGTTTTTT.

This clonotype showed up just a few times. The chain recombines TRBV7-2 with TRBJ2-3, with a tentative D call TRBD1 (6 bases). The CDR3 extends over 15 amino acids. Germline CDR1 SGHTA, CDR2 FQGNSA. The V end lost 4 bases, the J end lost 0 bases, and 11 bases lay between the germline ends. The CDR3: CASSSQTGSTDTQYF. DNA for the CDR3: TGTGCCAGCAGCTCCCAGACAGGTAGCACAGATACGCAGTATTTT. Using reference TRBV7-2 and TRBJ2-3 for the parts outside the CDR3, the full variable domain is GAGVSQSPSNKVTEKGKDVELRCDPISGHTALYWYRQSLGQGLEFLIYFQGNSAPDKSGLPSDRFSAERTGGSVSTLTIQRTQQEDSAVYLCASSSQTGSTDTQYFGPGTRLTVL.

The rearrangement links TRBV4-3 to TRBJ2-2, with D uncertain. This CDR3 has 16 residues. V was trimmed by 5 bases and J by 0 bases, leaving 13 bases between them. Germline loops: CDR1 LGHNA, CDR2 YSLEER. CDR3 bases: TGCGCCAGCAGCGCCGTCGGCCGCTCGAACACCGGGGAGCTGTTTTTT. It translates to CASSAVGRSNTGELFF.

The gene calls are TRBV6-1 and TRBJ2-3; 10 nucleotides match TRBD1. Germline CDR1 is MNHNS and CDR2 is SASEGT. The J segment lost 2 bases and the V segment lost 7 bases, leaving 6 bases of the junction unmatched. The CDR3 loop spans 15 amino acids. CDR3 loop: CASIPDRGVTDTQYF. The CDR3 nucleotides read TGTGCCAGCATACCGGACAGGGGGGTCACAGATACGCAGTATTTT.

The sample holds a few counts of this clonotype. As DNA, the CDR3 is TGTGCCAGCAGCTCACGCCGCGGCGACACCGGGGAGCTGTTTTTT. Translating it yields CASSSRRGDTGELFF. The chain joins TRBV7-6 to TRBJ2-2; D is undetermined. The V and J ends lost 4 bases and 3 bases respectively, with 12 bases between them. In germline, CDR1 is SGHVS, CDR2 FNYEAQ. This CDR3 comprises 15 residues.

This clonotype was seen repeatedly, ten times or more. The chain uses TRBV5-6 and TRBJ2-3; 7 nucleotides line up with TRBD1. The CDR3 runs to 16 residues. Germline V CDR1 and CDR2: SGHDT, YYEEEE. With V trimmed by 3 bases and J by 4 bases, 11 bases remained unmatched. The chain's CDR3 is CASSSDREGRADTQYF. In DNA form, the CDR3 reads TGTGCCAGCAGCTCTGACAGGGAAGGACGCGCAGATACGCAGTATTTT.

Details on this clonotype: A much larger clone differs from this one at a single base, so this may be a read error. The rearrangement links TRBV4-3 to TRBJ2-7; D could derive from TRBD1 or TRBD2 (5 bases each). The germline V gene has CDR1 LGHNA and CDR2 YSLEER. This CDR3 has 17 residues. The CDR3 here is CAGSQDPPRGTSYEQYF. CDR3 nucleotides: TGCGCCGGCAGCCAAGATCCTCCTCGAGGGACCTCCTACGAGCAGTACTTC.

This clonotype was recorded a few times. The chain employs TRBV4-1 and TRBJ2-7; the D is unclear. The germline CDR1 and CDR2 sequences are MGHRA and YSYEKL. This CDR3 has 15 amino acids. V lost 1 base, J lost 4 bases, and 14 bases lay in between. The CDR3 here is CASSQVSDTAYEQYF. The CDR3 nucleotides read TGCGCCAGCAGCCAAGTCAGCGACACAGCTTACGAGCAGTACTTC.

A remark on this clonotype: A much larger clone differs by one base, so this may be a read error. CDR3 residues: CATKDIRTGSNEQFF. DNA of the CDR3: TGTGCCACCAAAGATATCAGGACAGGGAGCAATGAGCAGTTCTTC. The rearrangement links TRBV2 to TRBJ2-1; 8 bases are shared with TRBD1. The CDR3 runs to 15 residues. CDR1 and CDR2 (germline): SNHLY, FYNNEI. The V segment lost 10 bases and the J segment 6 bases; nucleotides outside the gene matches: 14.

This chain uses TRBV3-1 with TRBJ2-5; 12 nucleotides line up with TRBD2. V shed 0 bases, J shed 11 bases, and the junction held 16 bases outside the gene matches. The CDR3 loop spans 18 amino acids. Germline CDR1 reads LGHDT; CDR2 reads YNNKEL (reference sequence). The DNA of the CDR3 is TGTGCCAGCAGCCAAGAATACGGCCTAGCGGGGGGGGACAATGAGCAGTACTTC. Translated: CASSQEYGLAGGDNEQYF.

This clonotype was counted between two and nine times. The chain couples TRBV7-2 to TRBJ1-4; the D is unclear. This CDR3 has 13 amino acids. CDR1 and CDR2 (germline): SGHTA, FQGNSA. The V gene lost 7 bases and the J gene lost 8 bases, with 14 bases spanning the gap. The CDR3 protein is CASTGQMGEKLFF. The CDR3 DNA sequence: TGTGCCAGCACGGGTCAGATGGGGGAAAAACTGTTTTTT.

CDR3 region: CSAFMGEKLFF. The CDR3 nucleotides read TGCAGTGCATTTATGGGGGAAAAACTGTTTTTT. The chain carries TRBV20-1 and TRBJ1-4; no clear D. This CDR3 contains 11 residues. Trimming removed 6 bases from V and 8 bases from J, with 10 bases in between. The germline V gene encodes CDR1 DFQATT and CDR2 SNEGSKA (reference sequence).

In nucleotides, the CDR3 is TGTGCCACCCTTTGGATGGGGGCGCAGACCCAGTACTTC. Translation: CATLWMGAQTQYF. The chain recombines TRBV28 with TRBJ2-5; D possibly corresponds to TRBD1 (6 bases). CDR1 MDHEN and CDR2 SYDVKM come from the germline V gene. CDR3 length: 13 residues. V gave up 10 bases and J gave up 6 bases, with 18 bases separating them.

The CDR3 DNA is TGCGCCAGCAGCCAAGACCCCGGGACAGGGTACTACGAGCAGTACTTC. It yields the protein CASSQDPGTGYYEQYF. The J gene is TRBJ2-7, the V gene TRBV4-1; 9 nucleotides line up with TRBD1. The CDR3 is made up of 16 amino acids. The V and J ends lost 0 bases and 3 bases, in that order; junction bases with no gene match: 6. Germline CDR1 MGHRA, CDR2 YSYEKL.

This clonotype was observed a handful of times. The chain combines TRBV5-1 with TRBJ2-3; 9 bases align to TRBD2. CDR3 length: 16 residues. Per the germline V gene, CDR1 is SGHRS and CDR2 is YFSETQ. V dropped 0 bases and J dropped 0; count of bases not matched to a gene: 2. DNA of the CDR3: TGCGCCAGCAGCTTGGTAACTAGCGGGAGCACAGATACGCAGTATTTT. It codes for CASSLVTSGSTDTQYF.

The table lists this clonotype with a few counts. This chain joins TRBV7-2 and TRBJ2-3; TRBD1 matches at 9 bases. This CDR3 contains 14 residues. From germline, CDR1 is SGHTA and CDR2 FQGNSA. V gave up 5 bases and J gave up 5 bases; unmatched junction bases: 5. CDR3 in DNA: TGTGCCAGCAGCCGGACAGGGGTGGTAGATACGCAGTATTTT. Residues: CASSRTGVVDTQYF. The entire variable domain, with the rest obtained from reference TRBV7-2 and TRBJ2-3, is as follows: GAGVSQSPSNKVTEKGKDVELRCDPISGHTALYWYRQSLGQGLEFLIYFQGNSAPDKSGLPSDRFSAERTGGSVSTLTIQRTQQEDSAVYLCASSRTGVVDTQYFGPGTRLTVL.

The chain joins TRBV7-2 to TRBJ1-1; no firm D call. Trimming removed 0 bases from V and 11 bases from J, with 13 bases in between. This CDR3 spans 13 amino acids. Per the germline V gene, CDR1 is SGHTA and CDR2 is FQGNSA. The CDR3 sequence: CASSLAWPREAFF. CDR3 coding DNA: TGTGCCAGCAGCTTAGCGTGGCCCCGTGAGGCTTTCTTT.

J is TRBJ2-2 and V is TRBV12-3 or TRBV12-4; D call uncertain. Between the trimmed V and J ends, which lost 5 bases and 7 bases, there was a span of 14 bases. The length of the CDR3 is 14 residues. This chain's CDR3 is CASSPRSVGGELFF. CDR3 sequence (DNA): TGTGCCAGCAGTCCAAGGTCCGTGGGCGGGGAGCTGTTTTTT.

The table lists this clonotype with many counts. J is TRBJ2-1 and V is TRBV12-3 or TRBV12-4; 10 nucleotides match TRBD2. The V and J ends lost 5 bases and 8 bases, in that order; junction bases with no gene match: 9. The CDR3 contains 15 residues. CDR3 in amino acids: CASSLKRGGFDEQFF. The CDR3 region has the DNA TGTGCCAGCAGTCTCAAGCGGGGGGGTTTCGATGAGCAGTTCTTC.

This rearrangement joins TRBV19 to TRBJ2-1; D is undetermined. Trimming removed 4 bases at V and 7 bases at J, with 5 bases between. The CDR3 spans 11 residues. The germline V gene has CDR1 LNHDA and CDR2 SQIVND (reference sequence). The CDR3 region is CASSTGNEQFF. The CDR3 nucleotides read TGTGCCAGTAGTACCGGGAATGAGCAGTTCTTC. Combining the CDR3 with reference TRBV19 and TRBJ2-1 gives the whole variable domain DGGITQSPKYLFRKEGQNVTLSCEQNLNHDAMYWYRQDPGQGLRLIYYSQIVNDFQKGDIAEGYSVSREKKESFPLTVTSAQKNPTAFYLCASSTGNEQFFGPGTRLTVL.

V and J are TRBV28 and TRBJ2-6; TRBD1 might be the D (5 bases). CDR3 size: 14 residues. V lost 6 bases and J 1 base, leaving 7 bases between the germline ends. Germline CDR1 and CDR2: MDHEN and SYDVKM. This CDR3 reads CASRSGSGANVLTF. The CDR3 nucleotides are TGTGCCAGCAGATCAGGGTCTGGGGCCAACGTCCTGACTTTC.

This clonotype was seen only a few times. The rearrangement uses TRBV20-1 and TRBJ1-2; D is uncertain. With 0 bases removed from V and 5 bases from J, the gap between germline ends came to 10 bases. CDR1 is DFQATT and CDR2 is SNEGSKA in the germline V gene (reference sequence). This CDR3 is 13 amino acids long. The CDR3 loop is CSARDLGLYGYTF. The CDR3 nucleotides read TGCAGTGCTAGAGATCTAGGCTTATATGGCTACACCTTC.

The V call is TRBV20-1, the J call TRBJ2-5; 8 bases are shared with TRBD2. Germline V gene lookup returns CDR1 DFQATT and CDR2 SNEGSKA (reference sequence). Trimming removed 3 bases from V and 0 bases from J; junction bases left unmatched: 3. The CDR3 sequence is 14 residues long. The DNA of the CDR3 is TGCAGTGCTAGTGGCGGGGGGCACCAAGAGACCCAGTACTTC. It specifies CSASGGGHQETQYF.